A selection of T cell receptor beta chains follows, all from one sample in a study of shared T cell receptors in the human thymus. TCRdb keeps only in-frame clones here, not all; method: immunoSEQ multiplex PCR. The table has about 710,000 clones, 80% to 90% seen once. The data were also submitted as part of a second study, on human thymus T cells.

Sequenced sample: thymocytes. The source of these receptors is a boy in the first two years of life with a congenital heart defect. CDR3s include the opening cysteine and the closing phenylalanine or tryptophan. The D gene is left open where the match is weak. A row's size may be missing; if present it is once, few, many or a size class.

CASSPGLAGGPRYNEQFF	TGTGCCAGCAGTCCGGGACTAGCGGGAGGGCCTAGGTACAATGAGCAGTTCTTC	TRBD2	TRBJ2-1	-	TRBV27
CASSLRLRGRWGGQPQHF	TGTGCCAGCAGCCTTAGATTGAGGGGGCGTTGGGGAGGTCAGCCCCAGCATTTT	TRBD1	TRBJ1-5	few	TRBV7-6
CASSQEKTGRVMTGELFF	TGTGCCAGCAGCCAGGAAAAGACAGGGAGAGTAATGACCGGGGAGCTGTTTTTT	TRBD1	TRBJ2-2	-	TRBV4-2
CASRGLAGGLQETQYF	TGTGCCAGCAGGGGACTAGCGGGAGGTCTCCAGGAGACCCAGTACTTC	TRBD2	TRBJ2-5	-	TRBV27
CATSRSRQAYGYTF	TGTGCCACCAGCAGATCTCGACAGGCTTATGGCTACACCTTC	-	TRBJ1-2	-	TRBV15
CASSSEAGELFF	TGCGCCAGCAGCTCAGAGGCCGGGGAGCTGTTTTTT	-	TRBJ2-2	-	TRBV5-1
CASSPTGGDTEAFF	TGTGCCAGCAGCCCCACAGGGGGGGACACTGAAGCTTTCTTT	TRBD1	TRBJ1-1	-	TRBV13
CATSSPRDRANIQYF	TGTGCCACCAGCAGCCCCCGGGACAGGGCCAACATTCAGTACTTC	TRBD1	TRBJ2-4	-	TRBV15
CASRGRGESTEAFF	TGTGCCAGCAGGGGCAGGGGTGAGAGCACTGAAGCTTTCTTT	-	TRBJ1-1	-	TRBV27
CASSQPTSDQETQYF	TGTGCCAGCAGCCAACCGACTAGCGATCAAGAGACCCAGTACTTC	TRBD2	TRBJ2-5	once	TRBV4-2